The sequence of this T cell receptor (beta chain) was determined in a study of T cell responses to AZD1222 COVID-19 vaccine. Analyses pooled second doses at about 4 or about 12 weeks. Overall study results and limits: CD4 TCRs linked to vaccination spanned spike, dominating at 160-218 and 743-854. Only six people who got AZD1222 tested seropositive at baseline. The donor cohort was predominantly white British with a female majority, and clonal diversity may have been underestimated.

Note on this clone: No antigen is known for it.

The germline V and J ends were trimmed by 3 bases and 4 bases, with 15 bases remaining between them. The CDR3 is made up of 15 amino acids. The germline gives CDR1 MGHRA, CDR2 YSYEKL. TCRdb keeps only in-frame clones here, not all; method: immunoSEQ multiplex PCR. The sample comprises some 100,000 clones, 88% of which are singletons, and around 3.8% rests with the top ten. The chain recombines TRBV4-1 with TRBJ1-1, with D perhaps TRBD1 (6 bases). The specimen was peripheral blood, collected 28 days after the second AZD1222 dose. This receptor was taken from an adult who received the AZD1222 COVID-19 vaccine. CDR3 coding DNA: TGCGCCAGCAGCCACCTCCTCAGGGGTTTCACTGAAGCTTTCTTT. Its translation: CASSHLLRGFTEAFF.